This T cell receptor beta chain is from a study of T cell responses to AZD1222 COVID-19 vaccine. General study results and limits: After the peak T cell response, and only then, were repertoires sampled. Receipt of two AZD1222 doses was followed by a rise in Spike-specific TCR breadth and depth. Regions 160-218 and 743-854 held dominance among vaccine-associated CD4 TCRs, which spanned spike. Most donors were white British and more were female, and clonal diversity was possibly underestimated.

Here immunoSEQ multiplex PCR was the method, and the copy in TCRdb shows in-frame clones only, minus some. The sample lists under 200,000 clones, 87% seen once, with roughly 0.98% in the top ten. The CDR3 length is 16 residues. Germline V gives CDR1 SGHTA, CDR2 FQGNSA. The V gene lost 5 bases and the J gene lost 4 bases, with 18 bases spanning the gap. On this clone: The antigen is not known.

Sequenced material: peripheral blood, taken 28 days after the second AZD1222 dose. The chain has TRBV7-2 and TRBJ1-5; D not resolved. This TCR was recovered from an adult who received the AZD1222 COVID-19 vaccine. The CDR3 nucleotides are TGTGCCAGCAGCCCAGTGGGCACCCGTATTAATCAGCCCCAGCATTTT. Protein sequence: CASSPVGTRINQPQHF.